Presented here are 26 T cell receptor beta chains from one specimen sequenced in a study of T cells of healthy individuals (dated by TCRdb to between 2018 and 2020). The library was made by 5' RACE. Sequencing was performed on an Illumina MiSeq. The raw public data were reprocessed by TCRdb itself: fastp quality trimming at Q25, MiXCR clonotype calling, in-frame beta chains only. CDR3 protein sequences are deduplicated, and each keeps its most common genes and DNA. For this sample the table gives 40,000 to 65,000 distinct CDR3 sequences, of which about 15% were detected only once. The ten largest clones take up around 15% of the sample. The receptors here all came from a human donor in good health.

Ten or more counts support this clonotype. The rearrangement joins TRBV4-3 to TRBJ2-1; D call uncertain. CDR1 and CDR2 from the germline V gene are LGHNA and YSLEER. The V end lost 4 bases, the J end lost 3 bases, and 10 bases lay between the germline ends. This CDR3 is built from 14 residues. CDR3 amino acids: CASSPSWSYNEQFF. The CDR3 DNA reads TGCGCCAGCAGCCCTTCATGGAGCTACAATGAGCAGTTCTTC.

At least ten counts were recorded for this clonotype. CDR3 sequence: CASSSTGGEGYTF. The CDR3 DNA is TGCGCCAGCAGCTCTACAGGGGGCGAGGGCTACACCTTC. This chain connects TRBV5-1 to TRBJ1-2, with 9 bases fitting TRBD1. The CDR3 consists of 13 residues. The V segment lost 3 bases and the J segment 8 bases; nucleotides outside the gene matches: 5. Germline V gives CDR1 SGHRS, CDR2 YFSETQ.

The sample holds many counts of this clonotype. The rearrangement uses TRBV29-1 and TRBJ1-5; no firm D call. Germline CDR1 and CDR2: SQVTM and ANQGSEA. The CDR3 covers 13 residues. Trimming took 4 bases from V and 4 from J, leaving 11 bases between them. CDR3 nucleotides: TGCAGCGTTGGTACGAGCCCAAATCAGCCCCAGCATTTT. Its protein product is CSVGTSPNQPQHF.

This clonotype has at least ten counts. The chain combines TRBV7-2 with TRBJ2-1; TRBD1 is a possible D gene (6 bases). This CDR3 region has 14 residues. Germline-derived CDR1 and CDR2 are SGHTA and FQGNSA. The V gene lost 1 base and the J gene lost 9 bases, with 13 bases spanning the gap. The CDR3 loop is CASSLDGTRGEQFF. The CDR3 nucleotides are TGTGCCAGCAGCTTAGACGGGACCAGGGGTGAGCAGTTCTTC. Filled out from reference TRBV7-2 and TRBJ2-1, the complete variable domain reads GAGVSQSPSNKVTEKGKDVELRCDPISGHTALYWYRQSLGQGLEFLIYFQGNSAPDKSGLPSDRFSAERTGGSVSTLTIQRTQQEDSAVYLCASSLDGTRGEQFFGPGTRLTVL.

The table lists this clonotype with many counts. The rearrangement links TRBV9 to TRBJ2-7, with 8 bases matching TRBD1. The CDR3 is 14 residues long. Germline assignment: CDR1 SGDLS and CDR2 YYNGEE. Unmatched junction bases numbered 7, after V lost 2 bases and J lost 6 bases. The CDR3: CASSVGTGYGEQYF. The CDR3 DNA reads TGTGCCAGCAGCGTCGGGACAGGTTATGGCGAGCAGTACTTC.

This clonotype turned up a few times. This sequence joins TRBV5-1 and TRBJ1-1; 7 nucleotides align to TRBD1. This CDR3 region has 14 residues. After removal of 6 bases from V and 4 bases from J, the junction contained 9 bases not matched to a gene. Germline V gives CDR1 SGHRS, CDR2 YFSETQ. For the CDR3, the DNA is TGCGCCAGCACGAAAGGGGGCGATGCCACTGAAGCTTTCTTT. Translation: CASTKGGDATEAFF.

The chain links TRBV7-8 to TRBJ2-1; the D gene could be TRBD1 or TRBD2 (5 bases each). Germline CDR1 is SGHVS and CDR2 is FQNEAQ. The V and J ends lost 4 bases and 9 bases respectively, with 16 bases between them. The CDR3 consists of 14 residues. CDR3 loop: CASSSRDLPTEQFF. DNA for the CDR3: TGTGCCAGCAGCTCCCGGGACCTCCCCACTGAGCAGTTCTTC. The variable domain in full, completed from reference TRBV7-8 and TRBJ2-1, reads GAGVSQSPRYKVAKRGQDVALRCDPISGHVSLFWYQQALGQGPEFLTYFQNEAQLDKSGLPSDRFFAERPEGSVSTLKIQRTQQEDSAVYLCASSSRDLPTEQFFGPGTRLTVL.

This clonotype was counted at least ten times. The chain has TRBV6-5 and TRBJ1-1; tentative D call: TRBD1 (6 bases). The CDR3 sequence is 12 residues long. CDR1 is MNHEY, CDR2 SVGAGI, per germline. The V end was cut by 10 bases, the J end by 8 bases, with 17 bases between. The CDR3 region is CATLGQGQEAFF. Here the CDR3 DNA reads TGTGCCACCCTTGGGCAGGGACAAGAAGCTTTCTTT.

The J gene is TRBJ2-7, the V gene TRBV7-2; the D is unclear. The CDR3 is made up of 15 amino acids. With 0 bases removed from V and 2 bases from J, the gap between germline ends came to 11 bases. Germline V gene sequence: CDR1 SGHTA, CDR2 FQGNSA. The CDR3 here is CASSLARLKTYEQYF. The CDR3 DNA is TGTGCCAGCAGCTTAGCCAGACTGAAGACCTACGAGCAGTACTTC.

The sample holds many counts of this clonotype. The chain combines TRBV4-2 with TRBJ1-5; D is unresolved. The V end lost 1 base, the J end lost 5 bases, and 3 bases lay between the germline ends. Germline CDR1 LGHNA, CDR2 YNFKEQ. This CDR3 is 12 amino acids long. The CDR3 DNA follows: TGTGCCAGCAGCCAAGGTGATCAGCCCCAGCATTTT. Translation gives CASSQGDQPQHF.

This clonotype was seen just once. A clone one base away is much larger, so this may be a read error. In this CDR3 the conserved last residue, phenylalanine or tryptophan, is missing, so a read error is likely. This chain connects TRBV6-5 to TRBJ2-1, with TRBD2 matching 11 bases. Germline lookup yields CDR1 MNHEY and CDR2 SVGAGI. The V gene end was trimmed by 5 bases and the J gene end by 9 bases; junction bases not matched to a gene: 9. The length of the CDR3 is 15 residues. Written as DNA, the CDR3 is TGTGCCAGCAGTCGGTCAGGAGGACTAGCGGGTGAGCAGTTCCTC. This sequence encodes CASSRSGGLAGEQFL.

This clonotype was counted between two and nine times. The chain uses TRBV4-3 and TRBJ2-5; 8 positions agree with TRBD2. CDR1 LGHNA and CDR2 YSLEER come from the germline V gene. This CDR3 spans 20 amino acids. V lost 3 bases and J lost 2; bases outside the gene matches: 20. The CDR3 protein is CASSQGTGTRIPNAQETQYF. As DNA, the CDR3 is TGCGCCAGCAGCCAGGGAACAGGGACTAGGATCCCGAATGCACAAGAGACCCAGTACTTC.

This clonotype was found a few times. The chain carries TRBV7-2 and TRBJ2-1; 11 positions agree with TRBD2. The CDR3 spans 15 residues. CDR1 is SGHTA and CDR2 is FQGNSA in the germline V gene. V lost 3 bases and J lost 6; bases outside the gene matches: 4. This CDR3 reads CASSFTGTSGNEQFF. The CDR3 bases are TGTGCCAGCAGCTTCACCGGGACTAGCGGCAATGAGCAGTTCTTC.

This clonotype was detected a few times. This chain joins TRBV6-6 and TRBJ2-5, with TRBD1 matching over 11 bases. The CDR3 has 17 residues. Germline assignment: CDR1 MNHNY and CDR2 SVGAGI (reference sequence). V gave up 2 bases and J gave up 1 base; unmatched junction bases: 6. Here the CDR3 reads CASSYPGTGGVQETQYF. DNA for the CDR3: TGTGCCAGCAGTTACCCCGGGACAGGGGGAGTCCAAGAGACCCAGTACTTC.

V gene TRBV20-1 combines with J gene TRBJ1-1, with a weak D call TRBD1 (6 bases). In germline, CDR1 is DFQATT, CDR2 SNEGSKA (reference sequence). CDR3 size: 14 residues. Trimming took 0 bases from V and 4 from J, leaving 12 bases between them. The CDR3 DNA is TGCAGTGCTAGAGATCTTGGGGGGCTCACTGAAGCTTTCTTT. Its protein product is CSARDLGGLTEAFF.

This chain uses TRBV9 with TRBJ2-3, with D perhaps matching TRBD1 or TRBD2 (5 bases each). The CDR3 consists of 14 residues. Between the trimmed V and J ends, which lost 4 bases and 5 bases, there was a span of 14 bases. Germline values: CDR1 SGDLS, CDR2 YYNGEE. The CDR3 protein is CASSIGARGDTQYF. CDR3 bases: TGTGCCAGCAGCATAGGGGCCCGGGGAGATACGCAGTATTTT.

The chain recombines TRBV29-1 with TRBJ2-1, with a tentative D call TRBD2 (7 bases). The V end lost 0 bases, the J end lost 4 bases, and 16 bases lay between the germline ends. Germline V lookup: CDR1 SQVTM, CDR2 ANQGSEA. CDR3 length: 16 residues. CDR3 coding DNA: TGCAGCGTTGAAGATAGAGGCCGGGGGGCATACAATGAGCAGTTCTTC. Protein: CSVEDRGRGAYNEQFF.

The V gene is TRBV20-1, the J gene TRBJ1-5; D not certain. The CDR3 has 14 residues. Germline V CDR1 and CDR2: DFQATT, SNEGSKA (reference sequence). Trimming removed 3 bases from V and 10 bases from J, with 19 bases in between. CDR3 residues: CSASRRTEAVPQHF. The DNA of the CDR3 is TGCAGTGCTAGCCGACGGACGGAGGCGGTACCCCAGCATTTT.

This clonotype was found a few times. The V and J genes are TRBV6-1 and TRBJ1-2; the D is unclear. The CDR3 contains 13 residues. V gave up 2 bases and J gave up 5 bases, with 9 bases separating them. CDR1 MNHNS and CDR2 SASEGT come from the germline V gene. The CDR3 nucleotides read TGTGCCAGCAGTGAAATAAGGGATTATGGCTACACCTTC. Protein sequence: CASSEIRDYGYTF.

The CDR3 protein is CATSDSVYGYTF. As DNA, the CDR3 is TGTGCCACCAGTGATTCCGTTTATGGCTACACCTTC. This chain joins TRBV24-1 and TRBJ1-2; D gene uncertain. The V end lost 2 bases, the J end lost 5 bases, and 5 bases lay between the germline ends. The CDR3 runs 12 residues. CDR1 KGHDR and CDR2 SFDVKD come from the germline V gene.

This clonotype was recorded a few times. The chain has TRBV5-1 and TRBJ1-6, with 11 bases lining up with TRBD1. The ends lost 1 base at V and 5 bases at J; junction bases unmatched: 5. The CDR3 consists of 17 residues. The germline gives CDR1 SGHRS, CDR2 YFSETQ. The CDR3 DNA reads TGCGCCAGCAGCTTGTTCGGACAGGGGGCCGATAATTCACCCCTCCACTTT. Protein: CASSLFGQGADNSPLHF.

The V and J genes are TRBV11-2 and TRBJ1-1; 9 nucleotides align to TRBD1. Germline V gene data show CDR1 as SGHAT and CDR2 as FQNNGV. This CDR3 spans 15 amino acids. The V and J ends lost 5 bases and 6 bases, in that order; junction bases with no gene match: 10. CDR3 sequence reads: CASSPRTGAVAEAFF. DNA for the CDR3: TGTGCCAGCAGCCCCCGGACAGGGGCCGTCGCTGAAGCTTTCTTT.

This chain joins TRBV2 and TRBJ2-7; the D is unclear. Trimming took 10 bases from V and 3 from J, leaving 10 bases between them. Germline V gene lookup returns CDR1 SNHLY and CDR2 FYNNEI. The CDR3 length is 11 residues. The CDR3 spells CATLEDYEQYF. CDR3 DNA: TGTGCCACCCTCGAGGACTACGAGCAGTACTTC.

This clonotype was found a few times. The chain couples TRBV20-1 to TRBJ1-1, with D possibly being TRBD1 (5 bases). V was shortened by 5 bases and J by 4 bases, with 11 bases between the two germline ends. The CDR3 has 12 amino acids. Germline values: CDR1 DFQATT, CDR2 SNEGSKA (reference sequence). The CDR3 reads CSAVLRGTEAFF. The CDR3 nucleotides are TGCAGTGCTGTCCTGAGGGGCACTGAAGCTTTCTTT.

This clonotype occurred a few times. The rearrangement joins TRBV12-3 or TRBV12-4 to TRBJ2-4, with no clear D. The CDR3 is 16 residues long. V lost 6 bases to trimming and J lost 0 bases, with 15 bases between them. CDR3 nucleotide sequence: TGTGCCAGCAGCAATTTACAAGATAGAGCCAAAAACATTCAGTACTTC. It is translated as CASSNLQDRAKNIQYF.

This clonotype was seen at least ten times. The V and J genes are TRBV21-1 and TRBJ2-2; TRBD2, the table's D call, lacks a check against the DNA. TRBV21-1 is a recognized pseudogene. The CDR3 is 18 amino acids. The DNA for the CDR3 is TGTGCCAGCAGCGCCCGGGAGCGGCGACTAGCGGGGACCGGGGAGCTGTTTTTT. This encodes CASSARERRLAGTGELFF.